This T cell receptor (beta chain) is drawn from a study of cytomegalovirus exposure and HLA in healthy donors. The primer mix had 60 Vbeta and 13 Jbeta primers. Sequenced by immunoSEQ multiplex PCR; TCRdb stores in-frame clones only, minus some. The data hold approximately 90,000 clones, with around four fifths observed a single time. Study-wide findings and caveats: A few of the chains that were CMV-associated were confirmed in vitro to be specific for CMV antigens. Of the V segments, some could not be distinguished, including TRBV6-2 and TRBV6-3, and were excluded. Across donors, most TCRs were seen rarely, yet some public ones were widespread.

V dropped 3 bases and J dropped 6; count of bases not matched to a gene: 17. The germline V gene encodes CDR1 MGHRA and CDR2 YSYEKL. The CDR3 covers 19 residues. A single count supports this clone. The antigen remains unidentified. V is TRBV4-1 and J is TRBJ2-2; 9 nucleotides align to TRBD2. The clonotype was recovered from a middle-aged woman in good health and CMV-seronegative. Sequencing was done on a sample of PBMCs. The CDR3 bases are TGCGCCAGCAGCCAGTCCGGGACTAGCCAACCGAGTAAGGCCGGGGAGCTGTTTTTT. Residues: CASSQSGTSQPSKAGELFF.